The rows below give T cell receptor beta chains drawn from one sample of a study of T cells after yellow fever vaccination. TCRdb ran MiXCR on the 5' RACE reads and lists one entry per CDR3 protein. The profile shows about 310,000 distinct CDR3 sequences, less than 4.5% of them singletons. Specimen: PBMCs, collected on the day of the yellow fever booster vaccination. Receptors originate from a man aged 18 to 29 who received the YFV17D yellow fever vaccine. Each CDR3 is given with its conserved first and last residue. The order of the fields is D gene, J gene, clone size, V gene, CDR3 DNA, CDR3 protein. The D gene is left open where the match is weak. Not every row has a clone size; where given, it reads once, few, many or a size class.

D gene: TRBD1
J gene: TRBJ1-2
clone size: many
V gene: TRBV20-1
CDR3 DNA: TGCAGCTACAGGGGGGGTGATGGCTACACCTTC
CDR3 protein: CSYRGGDGYTF

D gene: TRBD1
J gene: TRBJ1-1
clone size: .
V gene: TRBV20-1
CDR3 DNA: TGCAGTGCCACGGGACAGGGGGAAGAAGCTTTCTTT
CDR3 protein: CSATGQGEEAFF

D gene: .
J gene: TRBJ1-2
clone size: many
V gene: TRBV9
CDR3 DNA: TGTGCCAGCAGCCCATCCCCAGGGGCCAACTATGGCTACACCTTC
CDR3 protein: CASSPSPGANYGYTF

D gene: TRBD1
J gene: TRBJ1-5
clone size: .
V gene: TRBV4-1
CDR3 DNA: TGCGCCAGCAGCCAAGATCCGGGACAGGGGACCAATCAGCCCCAGCATTTT
CDR3 protein: CASSQDPGQGTNQPQHF

D gene: .
J gene: TRBJ2-1
clone size: many
V gene: TRBV7-9
CDR3 DNA: TGTGCCAGCAGCTCCCAGCCCAATGAGCAGTTCTTC
CDR3 protein: CASSSQPNEQFF

D gene: TRBD1
J gene: TRBJ2-6
clone size: few
V gene: TRBV30
CDR3 DNA: TGTGCCTGGGCGGGACAGGGAACCTCTGGGGCCAACGTCCTGACTTTC
CDR3 protein: CAWAGQGTSGANVLTF

D gene: .
J gene: TRBJ1-2
clone size: .
V gene: TRBV10-3
CDR3 DNA: TGTGCCATCAGTGAGTCAAGGGGTGGCTACACCTTC
CDR3 protein: CAISESRGGYTF

D gene: .
J gene: TRBJ2-5
clone size: many
V gene: TRBV11-1
CDR3 DNA: TGTGCCAGCAGCCAAGACAGTGAGACCCAGTACTTC
CDR3 protein: CASSQDSETQYF

D gene: TRBD2
J gene: TRBJ2-3
clone size: few
V gene: TRBV13
CDR3 DNA: TGTGCCAGCAGCTCCCCCACTAGCGCCACAGATACGCAGTATTTT
CDR3 protein: CASSSPTSATDTQYF

D gene: TRBD2
J gene: TRBJ2-3
clone size: .
V gene: TRBV11-2
CDR3 DNA: TGTGCCAGCAGTTTCGGGGGGGCAATAGATACGCAGTATTTT
CDR3 protein: CASSFGGAIDTQYF

D gene: .
J gene: TRBJ2-7
clone size: many
V gene: TRBV7-2
CDR3 DNA: TGTGCCAGCAGCCCACCGGGGAGGGAGCAGTACTTC
CDR3 protein: CASSPPGREQYF

D gene: .
J gene: TRBJ2-3
clone size: .
V gene: TRBV29-1
CDR3 DNA: TGCAGCGTTGATTTTGCAGATAGCACAGATACGCAGTATTTT
CDR3 protein: CSVDFADSTDTQYF

D gene: .
J gene: TRBJ2-5
clone size: many
V gene: TRBV9
CDR3 DNA: TGTGCCAGCAGCGTAGGAGTAGGTGGGGGCCCCCAAGAGACCCAGTACTTC
CDR3 protein: CASSVGVGGGPQETQYF

D gene: .
J gene: TRBJ2-7
clone size: .
V gene: TRBV5-1
CDR3 DNA: TGCGCCAGCAGCTTACAGTCTAGCGCAGTGTTGGGCACCTACGAGCAGTACTTC
CDR3 protein: CASSLQSSAVLGTYEQYF

D gene: TRBD1
J gene: TRBJ1-6
clone size: .
V gene: TRBV15
CDR3 DNA: TGTGCCACCAGCAGGCCATGGACAGGGGGTAATTCACCCCTCCACTTT
CDR3 protein: CATSRPWTGGNSPLHF

D gene: .
J gene: TRBJ1-5
clone size: .
V gene: TRBV19
CDR3 DNA: TGTGCCAGTATTATGGGAGGTGGCAGCAATCAGCCCCAGCATTTT
CDR3 protein: CASIMGGGSNQPQHF

D gene: .
J gene: TRBJ2-6
clone size: few
V gene: TRBV18
CDR3 DNA: TGTGCCAGCTCACCAATGGTCTTCTCTGGGGCCAACGTCCTGACTTTC
CDR3 protein: CASSPMVFSGANVLTF

D gene: .
J gene: TRBJ1-3
clone size: many
V gene: TRBV4-3
CDR3 DNA: TGCGCCAGCAGCCAAGGCCCCGGACAAGGCCTCTTCTCTGGAAACACCATATATTTT
CDR3 protein: CASSQGPGQGLFSGNTIYF

D gene: .
J gene: TRBJ1-2
clone size: few
V gene: TRBV10-3
CDR3 DNA: TGTGCCATCAGTGACGAGGAAAACTATGGCTACACCTTC
CDR3 protein: CAISDEENYGYTF

D gene: .
J gene: TRBJ2-1
clone size: many
V gene: TRBV9
CDR3 DNA: TGTGCCAGCAGTGAAAAGAGCTCCTACAATGAGCAGTTCTTC
CDR3 protein: CASSEKSSYNEQFF

D gene: .
J gene: TRBJ2-3
clone size: many
V gene: TRBV5-4
CDR3 DNA: TGTGCCAGCAGCTTGAGGACCCAGGGAAGGTTTGCGCAGTATTTT
CDR3 protein: CASSLRTQGRFAQYF

D gene: .
J gene: TRBJ2-6
clone size: few
V gene: TRBV5-6
CDR3 DNA: TGTGCGGGGACGGAGGGCCCTCAGGACTCTGGGGCCAACGTCCTGACTTTC
CDR3 protein: CAGTEGPQDSGANVLTF

D gene: .
J gene: TRBJ2-1
clone size: many
V gene: TRBV29-1
CDR3 DNA: TGCAGCGTGTTGGTTGGCGGGGAGTTCTTC
CDR3 protein: CSVLVGGEFF

D gene: .
J gene: TRBJ2-2
clone size: many
V gene: TRBV19
CDR3 DNA: TGTGCCAGTACTCATCCCAGACGGGGCACCGGGGAGCTGTTTTTT
CDR3 protein: CASTHPRRGTGELFF

D gene: TRBD2
J gene: TRBJ2-3
clone size: many
V gene: TRBV20-1
CDR3 DNA: TGCAGTGCTAACAACAACGCACTAGCGGGGGAGGGTGATACGCAGTATTTT
CDR3 protein: CSANNNALAGEGDTQYF

D gene: TRBD1
J gene: TRBJ2-3
clone size: .
V gene: TRBV24-1
CDR3 DNA: TGTGCCACCAGTGAGACACCGGGACAGGGGTCCACAGATACGCAGTATTTT
CDR3 protein: CATSETPGQGSTDTQYF

D gene: .
J gene: TRBJ1-6
clone size: many
V gene: TRBV4-3
CDR3 DNA: TGCGCCAGCAGCCAAGACAGGGGTCGTAATTCACCCCTCCACTTT
CDR3 protein: CASSQDRGRNSPLHF

D gene: TRBD2
J gene: TRBJ2-7
clone size: many
V gene: TRBV5-1
CDR3 DNA: TGCGCCAGCAGCTTGGGGCTAGCGGGAAACTACGAGCAGTACTTC
CDR3 protein: CASSLGLAGNYEQYF

D gene: .
J gene: TRBJ2-5
clone size: few
V gene: TRBV28
CDR3 DNA: TGTGCCAGCCGAGAGACCGCTACGACCGGGGACGAGACCCAGTACTTC
CDR3 protein: CASRETATTGDETQYF

D gene: .
J gene: TRBJ2-1
clone size: many
V gene: TRBV11-2
CDR3 DNA: TGTGCCAGCAGCTTATTTGGGGGGCCTTACAATGAGCAGTTCTTC
CDR3 protein: CASSLFGGPYNEQFF

D gene: .
J gene: TRBJ1-1
clone size: many
V gene: TRBV7-2
CDR3 DNA: TGTGCCAGCAGCTTAGTCGTCATTCCCGAAGCTTTCTTT
CDR3 protein: CASSLVVIPEAFF

D gene: .
J gene: TRBJ2-5
clone size: many
V gene: TRBV6-2/TRBV6-3
CDR3 DNA: TGTGCCAGCAGTTCCTTCGAGACCCAGTACTTC
CDR3 protein: CASSSFETQYF

D gene: TRBD2
J gene: TRBJ2-5
clone size: many
V gene: TRBV9
CDR3 DNA: TGTGCCAGCAGCGTGACTAGCGGAAACCAAGAGACCCAGTACTTC
CDR3 protein: CASSVTSGNQETQYF

D gene: .
J gene: TRBJ1-2
clone size: few
V gene: TRBV30
CDR3 DNA: TGTGCCTGGAGTGCCGGGGGCTATGGCTACACCTTC
CDR3 protein: CAWSAGGYGYTF

D gene: .
J gene: TRBJ2-7
clone size: many
V gene: TRBV5-1
CDR3 DNA: TGCGCCAGCAGCTTGGGACGGGGGAACGAGCAGTACTTC
CDR3 protein: CASSLGRGNEQYF

D gene: .
J gene: TRBJ2-7
clone size: many
V gene: TRBV5-1
CDR3 DNA: TGCGCCAGCAGCTACGCCGGGGTCGGGACCGAGCAGTACTTC
CDR3 protein: CASSYAGVGTEQYF

D gene: TRBD2
J gene: TRBJ2-1
clone size: .
V gene: TRBV7-3
CDR3 DNA: TGTGCCAGCAGCTACCGGACTAGCGGGGGGCCCCTTGGTGAGCAGTTCTTC
CDR3 protein: CASSYRTSGGPLGEQFF

D gene: TRBD2
J gene: TRBJ2-5
clone size: many
V gene: TRBV24-1
CDR3 DNA: TGTGCCACCAGTGATTGGACTAGCGGGGGCCTAGACCAAGAGACCCAGTACTTC
CDR3 protein: CATSDWTSGGLDQETQYF

D gene: TRBD2
J gene: TRBJ2-1
clone size: many
V gene: TRBV10-2
CDR3 DNA: TGCGCCAGCAGTGGGACTAGCGATGTGGAGTTCTTC
CDR3 protein: CASSGTSDVEFF